The 20 T cell receptor beta chains below come from one sample, sequenced in a study of CD8 T cells in ankylosing spondylitis. Study-wide results and limits: For ankylosing spondylitis blood, a TCR beta motif of seven to nine highly homologous variants appeared characteristic.

What these receptors recognize is not known. TCRdb reprocessed the 5' RACE reads via MiXCR and lists one record per CDR3 protein. The repertoire holds fewer than 400,000 distinct CDR3 sequences, with around 24% as singletons. The sample comprised blood, either unsorted or a sorted T cell fraction (not recorded which). All receptors come from a male donor with ankylosing spondylitis.

The chain combines TRBV6-1 with TRBJ2-7, with TRBD2 matching over 11 bases. The CDR3 extends over 16 amino acids. CDR1 and CDR2 from the germline V gene are MNHNS and SASEGT. V dropped 6 bases and J dropped 0; count of bases not matched to a gene: 7. This chain's CDR3 is CASRSTTSGSSYEQYF. The CDR3, as DNA: TGTGCCAGCAGATCGACCACTAGCGGGAGCTCCTACGAGCAGTACTTC.

This clonotype was counted a few times. The chain recombines TRBV5-1 with TRBJ2-2, with TRBD1 identical over 7 bases. The CDR3 contains 15 residues. The germline gives CDR1 SGHRS, CDR2 YFSETQ. V was pared by 3 bases and J by 5 bases, with 7 bases of the junction left unmatched. The CDR3 sequence: CASSSTGARTGELFF. The CDR3, as DNA: TGCGCCAGCAGCTCAACAGGGGCACGTACCGGGGAGCTGTTTTTT.

The table lists this clonotype with a few counts. This chain connects TRBV28 to TRBJ2-7; 8 nucleotides line up with TRBD1. Germline-derived CDR1 and CDR2 are MDHEN and SYDVKM. The trim removed 10 bases at V and 1 base at J, leaving 6 bases unmatched. The CDR3 extends over 13 amino acids. The CDR3 DNA reads TGTGCCACCCTGACAGGGGCTTCCTACGAGCAGTACTTC. This sequence encodes CATLTGASYEQYF.

The V and J genes are TRBV7-2 and TRBJ2-1, with D perhaps assigned TRBD1 or TRBD2 (5 bases each). The CDR3 covers 15 residues. CDR1 is SGHTA and CDR2 is FQGNSA in the germline V gene. V was cut by 7 bases and J by 0 bases, with 13 bases left in between. CDR3 sequence (DNA): TGTGCCAGCACCCCGGGACCCAGCTCCTACAATGAGCAGTTCTTC. Protein product: CASTPGPSSYNEQFF. Variable domain in full (rest from reference TRBV7-2 and TRBJ2-1): GAGVSQSPSNKVTEKGKDVELRCDPISGHTALYWYRQSLGQGLEFLIYFQGNSAPDKSGLPSDRFSAERTGGSVSTLTIQRTQQEDSAVYLCASTPGPSSYNEQFFGPGTRLTVL.

This clonotype was detected only a few times. J is TRBJ2-7 and V is TRBV4-1; D unresolved. The V end was cut by 2 bases, the J end by 5 bases, with 16 bases between. This CDR3 is built from 15 residues. CDR1 and CDR2 from the germline V gene are MGHRA and YSYEKL. The CDR3 coding sequence is TGCGCCAGCAGCCAACTCCAAAAGGCAGGCCACGAGCAGTACTTC. The encoded protein is CASSQLQKAGHEQYF.

The gene calls are TRBV11-2 and TRBJ1-4, with D unresolved. The CDR3 has 14 amino acids. Germline CDR1 SGHAT, CDR2 FQNNGV. Trimming left V 4 bases short and J 2 bases short, with 8 bases between. CDR3 coding DNA: TGTGCCAGCAGCTGGGCGGGGACTAATGAAAAACTGTTTTTT. Protein: CASSWAGTNEKLFF.

V is TRBV21-1 and J is TRBJ2-3; the table's D call of TRBD2 was not tested on the DNA. TRBV21-1 is marked as a pseudogene. The CDR3 extends over 16 amino acids. CDR3 sequence reads: CASSVRTSPTTDTQYF. CDR3 sequence (DNA): TGTGCCAGCAGCGTCAGGACTAGCCCTACTACAGATACGCAGTATTTT.

The genes are TRBV20-1 and TRBJ2-2, with D possibly matching TRBD2 (6 bases). CDR1 DFQATT and CDR2 SNEGSKA come from the germline V gene (reference sequence). This CDR3 is built from 13 residues. V was trimmed by 2 bases and J by 6 bases, leaving 10 bases between them. Here the CDR3 reads CSARPTSPGELFF. The CDR3 DNA is TGCAGTGCTAGACCGACTAGTCCCGGGGAGCTGTTTTTT.

This clonotype has only a few counts. J is TRBJ2-2 and V is TRBV12-3 or TRBV12-4; D is undetermined. CDR3 size: 12 residues. Trimming took off 2 bases at V and 9 bases at J, with 7 bases between the two ends. CDR3 in amino acids: CASSLNKRELFF. Here the CDR3 DNA reads TGTGCCAGCAGTTTAAATAAGCGGGAGCTGTTTTTT.

This clonotype was counted ten times or more. This sequence joins TRBV29-1 and TRBJ1-1; 8 bases line up with TRBD1. This CDR3 spans 12 amino acids. The ends lost 7 bases at V and 5 bases at J; junction bases unmatched: 6. Germline CDR1 SQVTM, CDR2 ANQGSEA. CDR3 amino acids: CSARTGRTEAFF. In DNA, the CDR3 is TGCAGCGCCCGGACAGGGAGAACTGAAGCTTTCTTT.

The chain links TRBV28 to TRBJ2-5; 10 positions match TRBD1. The CDR3 sequence is 15 residues long. The V gene end was trimmed by 4 bases and the J gene end by 5 bases; junction bases not matched to a gene: 7. Looked up from germline, CDR1 is MDHEN and CDR2 is SYDVKM. CDR3 region: CASSSQTGGIETQYF. In DNA form, the CDR3 reads TGTGCCAGCAGTTCCCAGACAGGGGGCATCGAGACCCAGTACTTC.

V is TRBV20-1 and J is TRBJ2-3, with a tentative D call TRBD2 (6 bases). Germline V gene lookup returns CDR1 DFQATT and CDR2 SNEGSKA (reference sequence). V was clipped by 3 bases and J by 6 bases, with 13 bases between them. This CDR3 is built from 13 residues. CDR3 amino acids: CSASTRGLDTQYF. The DNA of the CDR3 is TGCAGTGCTAGTACGCGGGGTCTTGATACGCAGTATTTT.

This clonotype was seen a handful of times. V usage is TRBV5-1 and J usage is TRBJ2-1; the D gene is possibly TRBD2 (5 bases). V was pared by 1 base and J by 8 bases, with 16 bases between. The V gene's germline CDR1 is SGHRS and CDR2 YFSETQ. The CDR3 is made up of 15 amino acids. CDR3 bases: TGCGCCAGCAGCTTGACTAGTCTGAGCCGAGATGAGCAGTTCTTC. It translates to CASSLTSLSRDEQFF.

Only a few counts were recorded for this clonotype. This chain connects TRBV29-1 to TRBJ2-3, with a tentative D call TRBD1 (6 bases). CDR3 size: 13 residues. Germline V gene sequence: CDR1 SQVTM, CDR2 ANQGSEA. The V end was cut by 6 bases, the J end by 3 bases, with 13 bases between. Here the CDR3 reads CSVSRGWTDTQYF. For the CDR3, the DNA is TGCAGCGTCTCCAGGGGATGGACAGATACGCAGTATTTT.

This clonotype was observed a handful of times. This chain joins TRBV3-1 and TRBJ2-7, with 9 bases matching TRBD1. The CDR3 totals 16 residues. Trimming at V came to 2 bases and at J to 3 bases, leaving 8 bases not matched to a gene. The V gene's germline CDR1 is LGHDT and CDR2 YNNKEL (reference sequence). The CDR3 DNA follows: TGTGCCAGCAGCCAATCTGGGACAGGGTCTCTCTACGAGCAGTACTTC. Translated, it gives CASSQSGTGSLYEQYF.

This chain connects TRBV5-1 to TRBJ2-1, with D possibly being TRBD1 or TRBD2 (5 bases each). Germline V gene lookup returns CDR1 SGHRS and CDR2 YFSETQ. Trimming left V 4 bases short and J 4 bases short, with 15 bases between. The CDR3 loop spans 15 amino acids. The DNA of the CDR3 is TGCGCCAGCAGCCCGAGCGGAGAGGGGTACAATGAGCAGTTCTTC. Its protein product is CASSPSGEGYNEQFF.

As for this clonotype: As the CDR3 is not closed by the conserved phenylalanine or tryptophan, this likely results from a read error. The limits of the CDR3 on the DNA are not certain, so only TCRdb's listed CDR3 is given. The gene calls are TRBV29-1 and TRBJ1-5; no check of the table's D call, TRBD1, against the DNA was made. The germline V gene has CDR1 SQVTM and CDR2 ANQGSEA. The CDR3 has 8 amino acids, counting both end residues. The CDR3 spells CSVEGTGM.

The chain has TRBV7-3 and TRBJ2-7; 11 positions agree with TRBD2. The germline V gene encodes CDR1 SGHTA and CDR2 FQGTGA. The CDR3 totals 15 residues. The trim removed 5 bases at V and 6 bases at J, leaving 9 bases unmatched. The CDR3 DNA is TGTGCCAGCAGCCAAACTAGCGGGAGCTCGTCCGAGCAGTACTTC. Translation gives CASSQTSGSSSEQYF. Combining the CDR3 with reference TRBV7-3 and TRBJ2-7 gives the whole variable domain GAGVSQTPSNKVTEKGKYVELRCDPISGHTALYWYRQSLGQGPEFLIYFQGTGAADDSGLPNDRFFAVRPEGSVSTLKIQRTERGDSAVYLCASSQTSGSSSEQYFGPGTRLTVT.

This rearrangement joins TRBV6-1 to TRBJ2-3, with 7 bases that match TRBD2. After removal of 4 bases from V and 0 bases from J, the junction contained 7 bases not matched to a gene. This CDR3 has 16 amino acids. The V gene's germline CDR1 is MNHNS and CDR2 SASEGT. The CDR3 DNA sequence: TGTGCCAGCAGTGGGGGAGGCGGGGGAAGCACAGATACGCAGTATTTT. It yields the protein CASSGGGGGSTDTQYF.

V gene TRBV5-5 combines with J gene TRBJ1-4; D unclear. Germline loops: CDR1 SGHKS, CDR2 YYEKEE (reference sequence). This CDR3 has 13 residues. The V and J ends lost 4 bases and 0 bases respectively, with 4 bases between them. For the CDR3, the DNA is TGTGCCAGCAGCCGTACAACTAATGAAAAACTGTTTTTT. Its protein product is CASSRTTNEKLFF.